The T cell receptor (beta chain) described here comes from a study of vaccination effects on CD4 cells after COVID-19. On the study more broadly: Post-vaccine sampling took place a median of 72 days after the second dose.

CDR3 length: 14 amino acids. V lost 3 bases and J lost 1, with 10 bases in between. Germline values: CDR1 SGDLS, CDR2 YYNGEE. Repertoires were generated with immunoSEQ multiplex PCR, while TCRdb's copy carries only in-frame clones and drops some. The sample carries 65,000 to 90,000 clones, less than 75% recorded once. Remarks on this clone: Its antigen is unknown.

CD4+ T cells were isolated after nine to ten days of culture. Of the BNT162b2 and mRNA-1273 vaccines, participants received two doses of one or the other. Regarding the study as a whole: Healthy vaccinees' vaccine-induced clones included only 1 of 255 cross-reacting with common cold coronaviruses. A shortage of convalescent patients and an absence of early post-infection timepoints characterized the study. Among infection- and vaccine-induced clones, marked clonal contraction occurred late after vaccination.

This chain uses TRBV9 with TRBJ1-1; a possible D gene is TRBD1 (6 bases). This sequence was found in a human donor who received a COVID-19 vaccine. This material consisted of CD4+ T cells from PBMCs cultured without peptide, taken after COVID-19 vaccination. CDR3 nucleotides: TGTGCCAGCAGCGCGACAGGCTCGAACACTGAAGCTTTCTTT. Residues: CASSATGSNTEAFF.